Listed here are 14 T cell receptor beta chains from one sample, sequenced in a study of breast tumors, draining lymph nodes, adjacent tissues. TCRdb recomputed calls from the multiplex PCR reads with MiXCR, one row per CDR3 protein. The data hold over 20,000 distinct CDR3 sequences, with less than 35% observed a single time. What was sequenced was breast tumor tissue. The receptors here all came from a female donor with breast cancer. Some clones in this sample may be carry-over from other donors' samples.

The V call is TRBV27, the J call TRBJ2-7; 9 nucleotides line up with TRBD1. Trimming at V came to 5 bases and at J to 3 bases, leaving 8 bases not matched to a gene. Germline-derived CDR1 and CDR2 are MNHEY and SMNVEV (reference sequence). CDR3 length: 15 amino acids. CDR3 nucleotide sequence: TGTGCCAGCAGTCCGGACGGGACAGGGCACTACGAGCAGTACTTC. It translates to CASSPDGTGHYEQYF.

The rearrangement joins TRBV11-2 to TRBJ2-4, with 9 positions matching TRBD1. The germline V gene encodes CDR1 SGHAT and CDR2 FQNNGV. Trimming cost V 5 bases and J 7 bases; bases outside gene matches: 9. The CDR3 contains 15 residues. DNA for the CDR3: TGTGCCAGCAGCCAAACAGGGGGCGCGAGGAACATTCAGTACTTC. This sequence encodes CASSQTGGARNIQYF.

This clonotype rates as medium-sized (0.01 to 0.1%). The gene calls are TRBV5-1 and TRBJ2-7; the D gene is possibly TRBD2 (6 bases). The CDR3 covers 14 residues. V was pared by 6 bases and J by 3 bases, with 16 bases between. Germline-derived CDR1 and CDR2 are SGHRS and YFSETQ. Here the CDR3 reads CASTPRDPLYEQYF. CDR3 coding DNA: TGCGCCAGCACCCCGCGGGACCCCCTCTACGAGCAGTACTTC.

This clonotype was detected many times. The chain employs TRBV7-6 and TRBJ2-1, with 9 nucleotides matching TRBD1. The CDR3 is 17 residues long. The J segment lost 3 bases and the V segment lost 4 bases, leaving 10 bases of the junction unmatched. Germline lookup yields CDR1 SGHVS and CDR2 FNYEAQ. The CDR3 DNA sequence: TGTGCCAGCAGCTCTGATTGGTTGACAGGGGGCTACAATGAGCAGTTCTTC. It codes for CASSSDWLTGGYNEQFF.

V and J are TRBV29-1 and TRBJ1-2; the D gene is possibly TRBD1 (5 bases). V was shortened by 2 bases and J by 6 bases, with 13 bases between the two germline ends. The CDR3 sequence is 13 residues long. Per germline, CDR1 SQVTM and CDR2 ANQGSEA. The CDR3 DNA is TGCAGCGTTGAACCATCGGGGGGTAATGGCTACACCTTC. Translated, it gives CSVEPSGGNGYTF.

The V call is TRBV19, the J call TRBJ2-3, with TRBD2 matching over 12 bases. Germline V gene sequence: CDR1 LNHDA, CDR2 SQIVND (reference sequence). V was clipped by 10 bases and J by 4 bases; unmatched bases: 6. The CDR3 has 14 amino acids. The CDR3 reads CATSSGGDPDTQYF. CDR3 nucleotides: TGTGCCACCTCTAGCGGGGGGGACCCAGATACGCAGTATTTT.

V gene TRBV7-6 combines with J gene TRBJ2-3; 12 bases line up with TRBD2. The V gene's germline CDR1 is SGHVS and CDR2 FNYEAQ. The CDR3 is 15 amino acids. V was clipped by 6 bases and J by 3 bases; unmatched bases: 4. The CDR3 sequence is CASRKGTSGTDTQYF. CDR3 in DNA: TGTGCCAGCAGGAAAGGGACTAGCGGGACAGATACGCAGTATTTT.

This clonotype showed up many times. The V and J genes are TRBV19 and TRBJ1-2; 7 nucleotides match TRBD1. After removal of 5 bases from V and 8 bases from J, the junction contained 8 bases not matched to a gene. The CDR3 sequence is 13 residues long. Germline CDR1 and CDR2: LNHDA and SQIVND (reference sequence). As DNA, the CDR3 is TGTGCCAGTAGTTCGACAGGGAGGGAAGGCTACACCTTC. Translation gives CASSSTGREGYTF.

This clonotype was found many times. The chain has TRBV27 and TRBJ2-7; D not resolved. Trimming removed 6 bases at V and 1 base at J, with 10 bases between. This CDR3 has 13 residues. Germline V gene lookup returns CDR1 MNHEY and CDR2 SMNVEV (reference sequence). DNA for the CDR3: TGTGCCAGCAGCGAGTTTGCGTCCTACGAGCAGTACTTC. It specifies CASSEFASYEQYF.

There are many counts of this clonotype. This sequence joins TRBV20-1 and TRBJ2-7; no firm D call. This CDR3 is built from 13 residues. V was pared by 3 bases and J by 4 bases, with 13 bases between. Germline lookup yields CDR1 DFQATT and CDR2 SNEGSKA (reference sequence). The CDR3 nucleotides are TGCAGTGCTAGTGGCCAGATCTTTTACGAGCAGTACTTC. Translating it yields CSASGQIFYEQYF.

Notes on this clonotype: At one boundary the junction diverges from the germline segment, which might be a read error. V gene TRBV20-1 combines with J gene TRBJ2-7; possibly TRBD1 for D (5 bases). CDR3 length equals 14 residues. Germline CDR1 and CDR2: DFQATT and SNEGSKA (reference sequence). This CDR3 is CSARGPQVRNERYF. CDR3 coding DNA: TGCAGTGCTAGAGGGCCACAGGTCCGCAACGAGCGGTACTTC.

V and J are TRBV20-1 and TRBJ2-5; 10 nucleotides align to TRBD1. Trimming removed 6 bases from V and 4 bases from J; junction bases left unmatched: 5. In germline, CDR1 is DFQATT, CDR2 SNEGSKA (reference sequence). The CDR3 has 13 amino acids. The CDR3 reads CSADRGRLETQYF. DNA for the CDR3: TGCAGTGCAGACAGGGGGCGCTTAGAGACCCAGTACTTC.

In its sample, this clonotype was seen a few times. This may be a read error: a much more frequent sequence differs by one nucleotide. V gene TRBV30 combines with J gene TRBJ2-1, with 8 bases aligning to TRBD1. Trimming cost V 1 base and J 8 bases; bases outside gene matches: 7. This CDR3 has 14 amino acids. The germline V gene encodes CDR1 GTSNPN and CDR2 SVGIG (reference sequence). The CDR3: CAWSGEETGDEQFF. The CDR3 bases are TGTGCCTGGAGTGGAGAGGAGACAGGGGATGAGCAGTTCTTC.

This clonotype showed up many times. The chain joins TRBV20-1 to TRBJ2-2; D is undetermined. The CDR3 has 16 residues. V lost 0 bases to trimming and J lost 6 bases, with 17 bases between them. CDR1 is DFQATT and CDR2 is SNEGSKA in the germline V gene (reference sequence). For the CDR3, the DNA is TGCAGTGCTAGAGATCCGAGGACGGCCGGCTCCGGGGAGCTGTTTTTT. Translation gives CSARDPRTAGSGELFF.